Below are 23 T cell receptor beta chains sequenced from a single sample in a study of cytomegalovirus exposure and HLA in healthy donors. The PCR was carried out with 60 Vbeta primers and 13 Jbeta primers. Clones were sequenced by immunoSEQ multiplex PCR, and TCRdb holds only the in-frame ones, with some missing. The sample lists around 130,000 clones, around 67% occurring once. The sequencing sample was made of PBMCs. These receptors were obtained from a woman aged 40-49 years in good health and CMV-seropositive.

This clone was observed a single time. The V call is TRBV28, the J call TRBJ2-2; a possible D gene is TRBD1 (5 bases). There are 14 residues in the CDR3. Germline lookup yields CDR1 MDHEN and CDR2 SYDVKM. With 2 bases removed from V and 5 bases from J, the gap between germline ends came to 9 bases. The CDR3 nucleotides are TGTGCCAGCAGTTTAGGCAGGGCAACCGGGGAGCTGTTTTTT. Translating it yields CASSLGRATGELFF.

This rearrangement joins TRBV4-3 to TRBJ2-3, with D possibly TRBD1 on 6 matching bases. CDR3 length: 14 amino acids. Trimming removed 10 bases at V and 0 bases at J, with 14 bases between. CDR1 is LGHNA and CDR2 is YSLEER in the germline V gene. The CDR3 region is CAKYRDTSTDTQYF. CDR3 in DNA: TGCGCCAAGTACCGGGACACAAGCACAGATACGCAGTATTTT.

This clone was detected once. The chain joins TRBV27 to TRBJ1-6, with 8 bases aligning to TRBD1. V was pared by 6 bases and J by 6 bases, with 7 bases of the junction left unmatched. Germline CDR1 is MNHEY and CDR2 is SMNVEV (reference sequence). CDR3 length: 15 amino acids. The CDR3 loop reads CASRGQALLNSPLHF. For the CDR3, the DNA is TGTGCCAGCAGGGGACAGGCCCTCCTTAATTCACCCCTCCACTTT.

This chain joins TRBV27 and TRBJ1-2; 12 nucleotides line up with TRBD1. CDR3 length equals 15 residues. Germline V lookup: CDR1 MNHEY, CDR2 SMNVEV (reference sequence). Germline trimming cut 8 bases from V and 0 bases from J; bases unmatched to any gene: 4. The CDR3 nucleotides are TGTGCCAGCCGGGACAGGGGGCCCTCTAACTATGGCTACACCTTC. Translated: CASRDRGPSNYGYTF.

The chain carries TRBV19 and TRBJ2-1; D is ambiguous. Germline V gene sequence: CDR1 LNHDA, CDR2 SQIVND (reference sequence). The CDR3 covers 13 residues. V was trimmed by 3 bases and J by 9 bases, leaving 12 bases between them. The CDR3 spells CASSISLPGEQFF. CDR3 DNA sequence: TGTGCCAGTAGTATTTCCCTCCCGGGTGAGCAGTTCTTC.

This sequence joins TRBV6-6 and TRBJ1-4; D uncertain. V was trimmed by 6 bases and J by 2 bases, leaving 13 bases between them. The CDR3 spans 15 residues. Per the germline V gene, CDR1 is MNHNY and CDR2 is SVGAGI (reference sequence). The CDR3 DNA reads TGTGCCAGCAGCCCTCGAGGGCCCACTAATGAAAAACTGTTTTTT. This codes for CASSPRGPTNEKLFF.

The chain links TRBV2 to TRBJ2-7; TRBD2 matches 11 bases. The germline V gene encodes CDR1 SNHLY and CDR2 FYNNEI. V was pared by 2 bases and J by 0 bases, with 3 bases of the junction left unmatched. The CDR3 is made up of 16 amino acids. Written as DNA, the CDR3 is TGTGCCAGCAGTGAATACGGGACTAGCGGCTCCTACGAGCAGTACTTC. Translated, it gives CASSEYGTSGSYEQYF.

As regards this clone: Other nucleotide sequences from this sample produce the same CDR3. The chain has TRBV5-4 and TRBJ2-7, with 10 bases fitting TRBD1. V dropped 4 bases and J dropped 6; count of bases not matched to a gene: 7. The V gene's germline CDR1 is SGHNT and CDR2 YYREEE (reference sequence). The CDR3 contains 14 residues. CDR3 bases: TGTGCCAGCAGCCTCAGACAGGGGGCGGGCGAGCAGTACTTC. It translates to CASSLRQGAGEQYF.

The gene calls are TRBV5-5 and TRBJ2-7; a possible D gene is TRBD2 (6 bases). CDR3 length: 16 amino acids. Germline V gene data show CDR1 as SGHKS and CDR2 as YYEKEE (reference sequence). V dropped 0 bases and J dropped 0 bases, with 13 bases sitting between them. The CDR3 here is CASSLAGRGSSYEQYF. The DNA of the CDR3 is TGTGCCAGCAGCTTGGCAGGCCGGGGGTCCTCCTACGAGCAGTACTTC.

The J gene is TRBJ2-7, the V gene TRBV5-1; maybe TRBD1 (5 bases). Germline V lookup: CDR1 SGHRS, CDR2 YFSETQ. This CDR3 contains 15 residues. Trimming took off 4 bases at V and 6 bases at J, with 20 bases between the two ends. CDR3 amino acids: CASSQDFAGLAEQYF. CDR3 sequence (DNA): TGCGCCAGCAGCCAAGATTTCGCAGGGCTCGCCGAGCAGTACTTC. Full variable domain (missing parts from reference TRBV5-1 and TRBJ2-7): KAGVTQTPRYLIKTRGQQVTLSCSPISGHRSVSWYQQTPGQGLQFLFEYFSETQRNKGNFPGRFSGRQFSNSRSEMNVSTLELGDSALYLCASSQDFAGLAEQYFGPGTRLTVT.

J is TRBJ2-2 and V is TRBV5-5; 10 nucleotides line up with TRBD1. With V trimmed by 1 base and J by 4 bases, 7 bases remained unmatched. Germline V gene sequence: CDR1 SGHKS, CDR2 YYEKEE (reference sequence). The CDR3 loop spans 17 amino acids. The CDR3 protein is CASSLLTGGAATGELFF. DNA of the CDR3: TGTGCCAGCAGCTTGCTGACAGGGGGCGCAGCCACCGGGGAGCTGTTTTTT.

This sequence joins TRBV19 and TRBJ2-7, with 7 bases aligning to TRBD1. Germline V gene lookup returns CDR1 LNHDA and CDR2 SQIVND (reference sequence). V lost 3 bases, J lost 5 bases, and 7 bases stayed unmatched. The CDR3 totals 14 residues. The CDR3 here is CASSIPQGIHEQYF. The CDR3 DNA reads as TGTGCCAGTAGTATCCCACAGGGGATCCACGAGCAGTACTTC.

The chain couples TRBV7-9 to TRBJ1-3, with 7 bases fitting TRBD1. Germline CDR1 and CDR2: SEHNR and FQNEAQ (reference sequence). The CDR3 covers 13 residues. V lost 5 bases and J lost 2; bases outside the gene matches: 0. The CDR3 reads CASSGQAGNTIYF. The CDR3 DNA reads as TGTGCCAGCAGCGGACAGGCTGGAAACACCATATATTTT.

The sample holds a few counts of this clone. This chain links TRBV7-2 with TRBJ1-3, with 7 bases aligning to TRBD1. V lost 4 bases, J lost 4 bases, and 1 base stayed unmatched. The CDR3 is 13 residues long. CDR1 SGHTA and CDR2 FQGNSA come from the germline V gene. The CDR3 DNA sequence: TGTGCCAGCAGCTCGGGACAGGGAAACACCATATATTTT. Residues: CASSSGQGNTIYF.

This chain links TRBV5-6 with TRBJ1-2, with 9 bases that match TRBD1. V lost 4 bases and J lost 5; bases outside the gene matches: 3. Germline-derived CDR1 and CDR2 are SGHDT and YYEEEE. This CDR3 comprises 13 residues. The CDR3 protein is CASSGDRGYGYTF. The CDR3, as DNA: TGTGCCAGCAGCGGAGACAGGGGGTATGGCTACACCTTC.

V usage is TRBV5-8 and J usage is TRBJ2-5; 7 bases agree with TRBD1. The DNA end is more similar to TRBJ2-7, so the J call may be wrong. This CDR3 spans 16 amino acids. Germline assignment: CDR1 SGHTS and CDR2 YDEGEE. The CDR3 sequence: CASSLRSTGNPYEQYF. CDR3 nucleotides: TGTGCCAGCAGCTTGCGGTCGACAGGGAACCCCTACGAGCAGTACTTC.

This clone has more than one count but fewer than ten. The chain uses TRBV6-5 and TRBJ1-5; perhaps TRBD1 as D (6 bases). Germline V gene sequence: CDR1 MNHEY, CDR2 SVGAGI. With 2 bases removed from V and 6 bases from J, the gap between germline ends came to 11 bases. This CDR3 spans 14 amino acids. The CDR3 nucleotides are TGTGCCAGCAGTTACGTAACAGGGAGTCAGCCCCAGCATTTT. Protein sequence: CASSYVTGSQPQHF.

The gene calls are TRBV5-1 and TRBJ2-2; TRBD2 aligns across 10 bases. Germline lookup yields CDR1 SGHRS and CDR2 YFSETQ. Trimming at V came to 5 bases and at J to 0 bases, leaving 16 bases not matched to a gene. The CDR3 sequence is 20 residues long. In nucleotides, the CDR3 is TGCGCCAGCAGGCTTGGTATTCTGTCGGGACTAGCGTCGAACACCGGGGAGCTGTTTTTT. Protein sequence: CASRLGILSGLASNTGELFF.

This sequence joins TRBV19 and TRBJ2-7, with 10 bases aligning to TRBD1. Germline lookup yields CDR1 LNHDA and CDR2 SQIVND (reference sequence). Trimming at V came to 7 bases and at J to 0 bases, leaving 3 bases not matched to a gene. The CDR3 is made up of 14 amino acids. For the CDR3, the DNA is TGTGCCAGTAAAAGACAGGGGGCCTCCTACGAGCAGTACTTC. Its translation is CASKRQGASYEQYF. The whole variable domain, remainder taken from reference TRBV19 and TRBJ2-7, is DGGITQSPKYLFRKEGQNVTLSCEQNLNHDAMYWYRQDPGQGLRLIYYSQIVNDFQKGDIAEGYSVSREKKESFPLTVTSAQKNPTAFYLCASKRQGASYEQYFGPGTRLTVT.

V gene TRBV19 combines with J gene TRBJ2-7, with TRBD1 identical over 12 bases. Germline CDR1 LNHDA, CDR2 SQIVND (reference sequence). The J segment lost 5 bases and the V segment lost 3 bases, leaving 5 bases of the junction unmatched. The CDR3 is made up of 15 amino acids. This CDR3 reads CASSMTGTGGHEQYF. The CDR3 DNA sequence: TGTGCCAGTAGTATGACCGGGACAGGGGGCCACGAGCAGTACTTC.

The chain recombines TRBV11-1 with TRBJ1-1; maybe TRBD1 (5 bases). This CDR3 region has 16 residues. Germline lookup yields CDR1 SGHAT and CDR2 FQDESV (reference sequence). Trimming removed 4 bases at V and 0 bases at J, with 15 bases between. The CDR3 nucleotides are TGTGCCAGCAGCTCAGGGATCGGAGCAATGAACACTGAAGCTTTCTTT. Amino acids: CASSSGIGAMNTEAFF.

On this clone itself: The germline gene is not matched at one end of the junction; a read error may be the cause. V gene TRBV7-3 combines with J gene TRBJ2-1; 7 bases map to TRBD2. Germline CDR1 is SGHTA and CDR2 is FQGTGA. The CDR3 spans 16 residues. This CDR3 is CASSITRTSSYNEQFF. The CDR3 DNA reads TGTGCCAGCAGCATAACCCGGACTAGCTCCTACAATGAGCAGTTCTTC.

The rearrangement joins TRBV20-1 to TRBJ1-5, with unresolved D. Per the germline V gene, CDR1 is DFQATT and CDR2 is SNEGSKA (reference sequence). The CDR3 runs to 11 residues. V shed 5 bases and J shed 5 bases, with 7 bases lying between them. The CDR3 DNA is TGCAGTGCTGCGGCCGATCAGCCCCAGCATTTT. Translating it yields CSAAADQPQHF.